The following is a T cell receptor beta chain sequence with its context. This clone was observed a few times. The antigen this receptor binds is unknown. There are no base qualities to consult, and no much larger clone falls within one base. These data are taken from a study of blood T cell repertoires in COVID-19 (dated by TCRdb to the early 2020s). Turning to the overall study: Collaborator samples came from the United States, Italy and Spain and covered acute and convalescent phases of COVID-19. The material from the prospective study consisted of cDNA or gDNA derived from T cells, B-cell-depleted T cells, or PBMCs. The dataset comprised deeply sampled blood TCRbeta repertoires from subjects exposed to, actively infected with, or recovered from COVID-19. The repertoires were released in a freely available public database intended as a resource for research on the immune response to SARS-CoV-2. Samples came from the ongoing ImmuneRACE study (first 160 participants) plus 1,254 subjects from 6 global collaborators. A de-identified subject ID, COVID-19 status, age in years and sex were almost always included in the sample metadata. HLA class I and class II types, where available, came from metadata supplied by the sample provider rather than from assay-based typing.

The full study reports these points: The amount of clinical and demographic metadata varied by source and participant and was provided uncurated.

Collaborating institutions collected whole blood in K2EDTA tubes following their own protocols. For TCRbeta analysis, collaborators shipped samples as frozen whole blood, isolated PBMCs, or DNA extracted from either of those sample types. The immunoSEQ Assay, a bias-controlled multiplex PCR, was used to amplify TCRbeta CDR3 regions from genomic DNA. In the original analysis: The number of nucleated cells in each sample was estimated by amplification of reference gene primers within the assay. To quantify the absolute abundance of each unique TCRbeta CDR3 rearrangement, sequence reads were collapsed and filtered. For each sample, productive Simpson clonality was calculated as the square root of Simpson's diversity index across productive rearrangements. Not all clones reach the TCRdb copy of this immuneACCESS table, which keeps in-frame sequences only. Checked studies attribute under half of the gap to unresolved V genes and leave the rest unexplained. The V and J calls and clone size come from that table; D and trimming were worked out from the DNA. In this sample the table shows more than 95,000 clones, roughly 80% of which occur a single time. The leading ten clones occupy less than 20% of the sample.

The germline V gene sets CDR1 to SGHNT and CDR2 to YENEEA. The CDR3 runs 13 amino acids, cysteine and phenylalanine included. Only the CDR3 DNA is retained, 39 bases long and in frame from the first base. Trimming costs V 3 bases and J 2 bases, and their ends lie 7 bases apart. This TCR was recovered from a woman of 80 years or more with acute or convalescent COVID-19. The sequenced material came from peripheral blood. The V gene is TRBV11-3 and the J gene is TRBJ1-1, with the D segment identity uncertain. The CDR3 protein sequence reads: CASSLERNTEAFF. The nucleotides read TGTGCCAGCAGCTTGGAGAGAAACACTGAAGCTTTCTTT. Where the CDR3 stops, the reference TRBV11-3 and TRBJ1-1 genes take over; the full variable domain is EAGVVQSPRYKIIEKKQPVAFWCNPISGHNTLYWYLQNLGQGPELLIRYENEEAVDDSQLPKDRFSAERLKGVDSTLKIQPAELGDSAVYLCASSLERNTEAFFGQGTRLTVV.